What follows are 25 T cell receptor beta chains derived from one specimen sequenced in a study of T cells in Graves' hyperthyroidism and ophthalmopathy. From RNA transcripts, TCR beta CDR3 regions were amplified. RT-PCR in the first round (using the HTBI primer set) targeted the TCR CDR3. TCRdb independently ran MiXCR on the multiplex PCR reads; one entry per CDR3 protein. The sample lists about half a million distinct CDR3 sequences; around a quarter were seen once. Sequencing was performed on blood. Every receptor here comes from a woman aged 25 to 39 with Graves' ophthalmopathy.

In this sample, this clonotype turned up many times. The rearrangement uses TRBV7-2 and TRBJ2-2; perhaps TRBD2 as D (7 bases). Between the trimmed V and J ends, which lost 6 bases and 6 bases, there was a span of 11 bases. Germline V gene lookup returns CDR1 SGHTA and CDR2 FQGNSA. The CDR3 spans 13 residues. The CDR3 DNA is TGTGCCAGCAGTAGGGGGGGCCCCGGGGAGCTGTTTTTT. As protein: CASSRGGPGELFF.

This chain connects TRBV15 to TRBJ2-7; 7 bases map to TRBD2. CDR1 is LNHNV, CDR2 YYDKDF, per germline (reference sequence). V lost 6 bases and J lost 5; bases outside the gene matches: 7. The CDR3 length is 13 residues. In DNA, the CDR3 is TGTGCCACCAGACCACCGAGCGGGAACGAGCAGTACTTC. Protein sequence: CATRPPSGNEQYF. The variable domain in full, with the rest retrieved from reference TRBV15 and TRBJ2-7, is DAMVIQNPRYQVTQFGKPVTLSCSQTLNHNVMYWYQQKSSQAPKLLFHYYDKDFNNEADTPDNFQSRRPNTSFCFLDIRSPGLGDTAMYLCATRPPSGNEQYFGPGTRLTVT.

This clonotype turned up a few times. This chain connects TRBV5-1 to TRBJ2-7; D gene ambiguous. V was shortened by 1 base and J by 6 bases, with 11 bases between the two germline ends. Germline loops: CDR1 SGHRS, CDR2 YFSETQ. CDR3 length equals 13 residues. CDR3 bases: TGCGCCAGCAGCTTGTCGACAACGCCCGAGCAGTACTTC. It specifies CASSLSTTPEQYF.

This clonotype was counted many times. The chain couples TRBV2 to TRBJ2-7, with TRBD2 matching over 7 bases. Germline V gives CDR1 SNHLY, CDR2 FYNNEI. The CDR3 covers 15 residues. The junction had 11 bases not matched to a gene; V was cut back by 7 bases and J by 2 bases. As DNA, the CDR3 is TGTGCCAGCACCCTGTTGGGGGGGACTACCTACGAGCAGTACTTC. Its protein product is CASTLLGGTTYEQYF.

The chain has TRBV29-1 and TRBJ2-7, with D uncertain. Trimming pared 1 base from V and 5 bases from J, leaving 18 bases between. The CDR3 totals 15 residues. Germline V gene lookup returns CDR1 SQVTM and CDR2 ANQGSEA. CDR3 in DNA: TGCAGCGTTGAAGGTGAAATAGGACGGCCCCACGAGCAGTACTTC. It specifies CSVEGEIGRPHEQYF.

CDR3 DNA sequence: TGTGCCACCAGCAGCTTGGCCGGGACAGGTATCCAAGAGACCCAGTACTTC. Its protein is CATSSLAGTGIQETQYF. The chain uses TRBV15 and TRBJ2-5, with 8 bases matching TRBD1. The CDR3 is 17 amino acids. V gave up 3 bases and J gave up 1 base; unmatched junction bases: 10. From germline, CDR1 is LNHNV and CDR2 YYDKDF (reference sequence).

The chain employs TRBV6-5 and TRBJ1-2; D is perhaps TRBD1 (6 bases). The V end was cut by 0 bases, the J end by 6 bases, with 17 bases between. Germline CDR1 MNHEY, CDR2 SVGAGI. CDR3 length: 16 amino acids. CDR3 sequence: CASSYSMEWGANGYTF. The CDR3, as DNA: TGTGCCAGCAGTTACTCGATGGAGTGGGGGGCCAATGGCTACACCTTC.

With regard to this clonotype: One junction end does not reproduce the germline sequence, and a read error may be involved. The chain has TRBV5-1 and TRBJ2-7, with D hard to call. The CDR3 covers 14 residues. CDR1 SGHRS and CDR2 YFSETQ come from the germline V gene. The CDR3 loop reads CASSFSRDPYKQYF. DNA of the CDR3: TGCGCCAGCAGCTTCAGCCGTGACCCCTACAAGCAGTACTTC.

This clonotype was observed a few times. At one of its ends the junction is not consistent with the germline gene, which may arise from a read error. This chain links TRBV6-4 with TRBJ2-2, with D perhaps matching TRBD2 (5 bases). This CDR3 contains 17 residues. Germline CDR1 reads MRHNA; CDR2 reads SNTAGT. The CDR3 DNA reads TGTGCCAACAGTAACCCTGCCGGGATTGGGGACACCGGGGAGCTGTTTTTT. Residues: CANSNPAGIGDTGELFF.

This clonotype was detected ten times or more. This sequence joins TRBV7-8 and TRBJ1-2; the D is unclear. Germline V gene data show CDR1 as SGHVS and CDR2 as FQNEAQ. Trimming stripped 2 bases from V and 2 bases from J, with 6 bases between. This CDR3 comprises 13 residues. Written as DNA, the CDR3 is TGTGCCAGCAGCTTAACAGTGAACTATGGCTACACCTTC. This encodes CASSLTVNYGYTF.

The table lists this clonotype with many counts. The chain is built from TRBV20-1 and TRBJ2-7, with 9 positions matching TRBD1. Per the germline V gene, CDR1 is DFQATT and CDR2 is SNEGSKA (reference sequence). The length of the CDR3 is 14 residues. The V gene end was trimmed by 3 bases and the J gene end by 2 bases; junction bases not matched to a gene: 5. CDR3 nucleotide sequence: TGCAGTGCTAGGGCGGACAGGGGAACCTACGAGCAGTACTTC. Its translation is CSARADRGTYEQYF.

The V gene is TRBV4-2, the J gene TRBJ2-3; 10 positions agree with TRBD2. V shed 0 bases and J 1 base; nucleotides not matched to a gene: 1. Per the germline V gene, CDR1 is LGHNA and CDR2 is YNFKEQ. The CDR3 length is 16 residues. The CDR3 DNA reads TGTGCCAGCAGCCAAGATCTAGCGGGGGGCACAGATACGCAGTATTTT. It encodes CASSQDLAGGTDTQYF.

Many counts were recorded for this clonotype. The V call is TRBV28, the J call TRBJ2-7, with 8 bases lining up with TRBD1. The ends lost 4 bases at V and 3 bases at J; junction bases unmatched: 8. The CDR3 is made up of 15 amino acids. The germline V gene has CDR1 MDHEN and CDR2 SYDVKM. This CDR3 is CASSSSGTGVYEQYF. CDR3 nucleotides: TGTGCCAGCAGTTCATCCGGGACAGGAGTCTACGAGCAGTACTTC.

This clonotype was seen at least ten times. The V gene is TRBV6-1, the J gene TRBJ2-2; D gene unclear. The V gene lost 10 bases and the J gene lost 5 bases, with 17 bases spanning the gap. CDR1 MNHNS and CDR2 SASEGT come from the germline V gene. The CDR3 spans 14 residues. CDR3 DNA: TGTGCCATTAGACTGGGGTTTGGGACCGGGGAGCTGTTTTTT. Its protein product is CAIRLGFGTGELFF.

This clonotype was observed many times. The J gene is TRBJ2-5, the V gene TRBV11-2; either TRBD1 or TRBD2 may supply D (6 bases each). Germline V lookup: CDR1 SGHAT, CDR2 FQNNGV. Deletions cut 1 base from V and 0 bases from J, with 9 bases between. The CDR3 spans 15 residues. The CDR3 region is CASSLVGGHQETQYF. CDR3 nucleotide sequence: TGTGCCAGCAGCTTAGTAGGGGGGCACCAAGAGACCCAGTACTTC.

This clonotype was seen at least ten times. Relative to the germline gene, one junction end is altered; a read error may explain this. V is TRBV6-5 and J is TRBJ2-7, with D possibly matching TRBD1 (5 bases). This CDR3 has 14 amino acids. The V gene's germline CDR1 is MNHEY and CDR2 SVGAGI. CDR3 in DNA: TGTGCCAGCAGTTACTCGGGGCCTCTCTACGGGCAGTACTTC. Translating gives CASSYSGPLYGQYF.

This clonotype appeared a few times. V is TRBV6-1 and J is TRBJ1-5, with D uncertain. The CDR3 is 14 residues long. Deletions cut 8 bases from V and 6 bases from J, with 17 bases between. Germline values: CDR1 MNHNS, CDR2 SASEGT. This chain's CDR3 is CASSYLGVGQPQHF. As DNA, the CDR3 is TGTGCCAGCTCCTATCTTGGGGTCGGTCAGCCCCAGCATTTT.

This clonotype was counted many times. The chain combines TRBV13 with TRBJ1-1; D call uncertain. The length of the CDR3 is 12 residues. V was pared by 7 bases and J by 11 bases, with 17 bases between. CDR1 is PRHDT, CDR2 FYEKMQ, per germline (reference sequence). CDR3 sequence: CASTTAWVGAFF. CDR3 sequence (DNA): TGTGCCAGCACCACTGCGTGGGTTGGGGCTTTCTTT.

The table lists this clonotype with many counts. The rearrangement links TRBV12-3 or TRBV12-4 to TRBJ1-6; a possible D gene is TRBD1 (6 bases). CDR3 size: 15 residues. Trimming cost V 6 bases and J 9 bases, with 18 bases left between them. The CDR3 spells CASSPGGQISSPLHF. CDR3 DNA: TGTGCCAGCAGCCCTGGCGGACAGATTTCTTCACCCCTCCACTTT.

This clonotype appeared many times. The rearrangement joins TRBV12-3 or TRBV12-4 to TRBJ1-1; D remains ambiguous. The CDR3 totals 15 residues. Between the trimmed V and J ends, which lost 5 bases and 2 bases, there was a span of 15 bases. The CDR3 DNA follows: TGTGCCAGCAGTCCCCCCCCCCAAGTTAACACTGAAGCTTTCTTT. Residues: CASSPPPQVNTEAFF.

In its sample, this clonotype was seen a few times. The CDR3 region has the DNA TGTGCCAGCAGTAAAGGGACAGGGGCGCGGGCTTTCTTT. The encoded protein is CASSKGTGARAFF. The chain couples TRBV27 to TRBJ1-1, with 10 bases fitting TRBD1. The V gene's germline CDR1 is MNHEY and CDR2 SMNVEV (reference sequence). The trim removed 5 bases at V and 11 bases at J, leaving 8 bases unmatched. This CDR3 is built from 13 residues.

This clonotype has a count of ten or more. The chain recombines TRBV7-9 with TRBJ2-2; D remains unclear. The CDR3 runs 12 residues. The V gene lost 6 bases and the J gene lost 6 bases, with 8 bases spanning the gap. Germline loops: CDR1 SEHNR, CDR2 FQNEAQ (reference sequence). DNA for the CDR3: TGTGCCAGCAGATCACGCGCCGGGGAGCTGTTTTTT. Translation gives CASRSRAGELFF.

The table lists this clonotype with many counts. This chain joins TRBV28 and TRBJ2-7; 7 nucleotides line up with TRBD1. J gave up 1 base and V 6 bases, and 6 bases lay outside the gene matches. CDR1 and CDR2 from the germline V gene are MDHEN and SYDVKM. The CDR3 contains 14 residues. CDR3 amino acids: CASSPPDRSYEQYF. In nucleotides, the CDR3 is TGTGCCAGCAGCCCTCCGGACAGGTCCTACGAGCAGTACTTC.

This clonotype was seen repeatedly, ten times or more. The chain combines TRBV6-1 with TRBJ2-2; 9 bases align to TRBD1. Germline V gene sequence: CDR1 MNHNS, CDR2 SASEGT. V shed 6 bases and J 4 bases; nucleotides not matched to a gene: 6. This CDR3 is built from 15 residues. The CDR3, as DNA: TGTGCCAGCAGGTCCGGGACAGGGACCACCGGGGAGCTGTTTTTT. Amino acids: CASRSGTGTTGELFF.

The V gene is TRBV4-1, the J gene TRBJ2-7, with a weak D call TRBD2 (7 bases). Germline loops: CDR1 MGHRA, CDR2 YSYEKL. The V end was cut by 4 bases, the J end by 5 bases, with 21 bases between. The CDR3 extends over 16 amino acids. In DNA, the CDR3 is TGCGCCAGCAGCCCTCCCTTGGGGGGGGCTTCCAACGAGCAGTACTTC. This gives the protein CASSPPLGGASNEQYF.